This note documents a single TCR beta chain sequence. Which antigen it targets is not known. No base qualities exist here, and no much larger clone lies one base off it. Libraries were prepared through the immunoSEQ multiplex PCR assay. High-throughput TCR-beta CDR3 sequencing of genomic DNA from most patients was performed by Adaptive Biotechnologies. On the authors' methods: Adaptive's ImmunoSEQ software was the source of the TCR sequencing data for roughly 19 patients, while a few other patients were processed with MiXCR and VDJtools. CDR3 nucleotide sequences shared by donor and recipient were removed because the origin of these sequences could not be assigned. To count as alloreactive, a clone needed at least 2-fold expansion over unstimulated cells and a minimum CFSE-low frequency of 0.002% (template counts) or 0.001% (read counts). Clones detected in sequenced pre-transplant spleen, lymph node, or MLR CFSE-low populations of the donor or recipient were defined as mappable. The cumulative frequency of alloreactive clones was calculated as a percentage of all sequences, weighted by copy number. TCRdb provides this immuneACCESS table in a form limited to in-frame rearrangements. Some clones are lacking; in checked studies, under half of them reflect an unresolved V gene, and why the rest are absent is not known. The V and J calls and clone size are taken from that table; D and trimming were inferred from the DNA. This sample holds 35,000 to 40,000 clones; about 85% were observed only once. The biggest ten clones account for more than 15% of the sample.

Intraepithelial and lamina propria lymphocytes were isolated from graft specimens using dithiothreitol, EDTA incubations and collagenase D digestion. Bulk TCR-beta sequencing was performed on serial intestinal graft biopsy specimens collected as late as 600 days after transplant. This record comes from a study of graft-versus-host responses after intestinal transplantation (dated by TCRdb to about 2021). Looking at the study overall: Recipients received multivisceral, liver-intestinal, or isolated intestinal transplants. A peak of at least 4% donor T cells among recipient peripheral blood mononuclear cells was the definition used for donor T cell macrochimerism. After intestinal transplantation, graft-versus-host and host-versus-graft alloreactive T cell clones were followed in the graft, circulation and bone marrow using bulk TCR-beta CDR3 sequencing. The cohort enrolled about two dozen intestinal transplant recipients including one retransplant, and a few patients lacking pretransplant specimens were excluded. Every recipient was given anti-thymocyte globulin induction, then maintenance tacrolimus and steroids for around three years. To identify alloreactive clones, pre-transplant mixed lymphocyte reaction products were sequenced and then compared with unstimulated pre-transplant donor and recipient T cells. Rather than going through the commercial service, samples from three later patients were sequenced in-house on an Illumina MiSeq and processed with MiXCR. Here is what the overall study found, with its caveats: High GvH to HvG T cell clonal ratios were observed in the allografts of patients with donor T cell macrochimerism. GvH clones were detected in recipient bone marrow, and some of these GvH clones were observed earlier in ileal mucosa or blood, consistent with an intestinal mucosal origin. The conclusions were limited by the relatively low number and heterogeneity of the intestinal transplant patients. Peak levels of circulating GvH clones were associated with declines in HvG clones early after transplant.

V drops 9 bases and J drops 1 base, leaving 14 bases in between. Reading from cysteine to phenylalanine, the CDR3 counts 14 amino acids. Only the CDR3 region is kept as DNA, spanning 42 bases read in frame from base 1. The germline V gene (reference sequence) supplies CDR1 LNHDA and CDR2 SQIVND. Specimen: ileum tissue, collected 200 to 210 days after intestinal transplant. The chain was built from TRBV19 and TRBJ2-3, with the D gene call left open. The TCR sequence derives from a human patient who received an intestinal transplant, so some T cells may come from the graft donor. The CDR3 in this case is CARTPVTCTDTQYF. The bases are TGTGCCAGAACCCCGGTGACTTGCACAGATACGCAGTATTTT.